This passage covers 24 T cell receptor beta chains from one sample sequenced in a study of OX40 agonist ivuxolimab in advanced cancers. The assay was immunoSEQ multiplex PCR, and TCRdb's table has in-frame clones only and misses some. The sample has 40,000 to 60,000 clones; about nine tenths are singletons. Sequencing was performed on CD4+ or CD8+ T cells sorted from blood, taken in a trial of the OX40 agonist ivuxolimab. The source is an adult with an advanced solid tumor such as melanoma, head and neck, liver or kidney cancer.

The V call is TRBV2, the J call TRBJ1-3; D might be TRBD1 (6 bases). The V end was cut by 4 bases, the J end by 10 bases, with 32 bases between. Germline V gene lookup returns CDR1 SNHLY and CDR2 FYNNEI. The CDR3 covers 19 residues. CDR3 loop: CASSARGPVLQGVLSTIYF. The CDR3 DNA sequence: TGTGCCAGCAGTGCCAGGGGTCCTGTCCTCCAAGGGGTCCTGTCTACCATATATTTT. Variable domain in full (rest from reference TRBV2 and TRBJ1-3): EPEVTQTPSHQVTQMGQEVILRCVPISNHLYFYWYRQILGQKVEFLVSFYNNEISEKSEIFDDQFSVERPDGSNFTLKIRSTKLEDSAMYFCASSARGPVLQGVLSTIYFGEGSWLTVV.

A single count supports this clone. The CDR3 coding sequence is TGCGCCAGCAGCAAGGACGAAGCCCCATACAATGAGCAGTTCTTC. Residues: CASSKDEAPYNEQFF. This chain joins TRBV5-1 and TRBJ2-1; D is unclear. The CDR3 spans 15 residues. The V and J ends lost 4 bases and 4 bases respectively, with 15 bases between them. Germline V gene lookup returns CDR1 SGHRS and CDR2 YFSETQ.

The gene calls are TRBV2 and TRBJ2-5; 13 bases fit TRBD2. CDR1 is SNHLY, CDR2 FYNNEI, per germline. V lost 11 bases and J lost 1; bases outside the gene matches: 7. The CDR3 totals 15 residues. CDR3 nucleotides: TGTGCCGGGCTGACTAGCGGGAGGTCCCAAGAGACCCAGTACTTC. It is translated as CAGLTSGRSQETQYF.

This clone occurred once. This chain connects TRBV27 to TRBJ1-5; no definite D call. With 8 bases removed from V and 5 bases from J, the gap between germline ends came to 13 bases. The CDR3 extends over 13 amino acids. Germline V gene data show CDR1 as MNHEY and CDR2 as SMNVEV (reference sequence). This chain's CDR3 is CASGPTPHQPQHF. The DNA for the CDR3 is TGTGCCAGCGGTCCCACTCCTCATCAGCCCCAGCATTTT.

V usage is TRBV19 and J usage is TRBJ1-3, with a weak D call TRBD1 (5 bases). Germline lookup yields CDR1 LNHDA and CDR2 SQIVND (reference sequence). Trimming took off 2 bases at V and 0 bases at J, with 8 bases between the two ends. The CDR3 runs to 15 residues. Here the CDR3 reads CASSIKGNSGNTIYF. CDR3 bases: TGTGCCAGTAGTATAAAGGGGAACTCTGGAAACACCATATATTTT.

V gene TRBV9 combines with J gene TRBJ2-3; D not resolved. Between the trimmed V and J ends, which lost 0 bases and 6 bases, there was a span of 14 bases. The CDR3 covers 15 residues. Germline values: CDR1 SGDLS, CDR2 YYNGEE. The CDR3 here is CASSVEDASRDTQYF. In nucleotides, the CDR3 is TGTGCCAGCAGCGTAGAGGATGCCAGCCGGGATACGCAGTATTTT.

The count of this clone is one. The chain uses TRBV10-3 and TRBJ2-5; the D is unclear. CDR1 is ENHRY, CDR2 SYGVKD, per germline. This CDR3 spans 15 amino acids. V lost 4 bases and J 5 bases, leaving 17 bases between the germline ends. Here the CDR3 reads CAISGLPDLGETQYF. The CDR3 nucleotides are TGTGCCATCAGTGGTTTACCCGATCTTGGGGAGACCCAGTACTTC.

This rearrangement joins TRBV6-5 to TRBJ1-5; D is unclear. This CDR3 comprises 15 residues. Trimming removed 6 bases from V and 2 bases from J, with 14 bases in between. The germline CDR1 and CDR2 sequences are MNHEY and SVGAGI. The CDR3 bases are TGTGCCAGCAGCCCCGTCAAGTCGGGCAATCAGCCCCAGCATTTT. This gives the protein CASSPVKSGNQPQHF.

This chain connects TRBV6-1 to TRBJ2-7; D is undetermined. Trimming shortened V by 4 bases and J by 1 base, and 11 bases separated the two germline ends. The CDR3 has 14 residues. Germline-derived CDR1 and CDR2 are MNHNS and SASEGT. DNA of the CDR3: TGTGCCAGCAGTGCGTCGTACGCGTCCTACGAGCAGTACTTC. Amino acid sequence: CASSASYASYEQYF.

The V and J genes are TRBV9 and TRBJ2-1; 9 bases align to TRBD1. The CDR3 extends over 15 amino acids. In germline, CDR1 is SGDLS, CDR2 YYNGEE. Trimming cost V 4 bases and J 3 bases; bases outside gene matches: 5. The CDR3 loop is CASSTRDRDYNEQFF. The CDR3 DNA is TGTGCCAGCAGCACCCGGGACAGGGACTACAATGAGCAGTTCTTC.

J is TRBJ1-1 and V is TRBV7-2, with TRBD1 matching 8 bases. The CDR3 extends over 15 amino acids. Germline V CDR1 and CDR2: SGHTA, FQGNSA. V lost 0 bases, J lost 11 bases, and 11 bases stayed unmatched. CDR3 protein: CASSLAPGQDLVAFF. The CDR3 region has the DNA TGTGCCAGCAGCTTAGCCCCGGGACAGGATTTGGTGGCTTTCTTT. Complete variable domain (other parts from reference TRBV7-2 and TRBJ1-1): GAGVSQSPSNKVTEKGKDVELRCDPISGHTALYWYRQSLGQGLEFLIYFQGNSAPDKSGLPSDRFSAERTGGSVSTLTIQRTQQEDSAVYLCASSLAPGQDLVAFFGQGTRLTVV.

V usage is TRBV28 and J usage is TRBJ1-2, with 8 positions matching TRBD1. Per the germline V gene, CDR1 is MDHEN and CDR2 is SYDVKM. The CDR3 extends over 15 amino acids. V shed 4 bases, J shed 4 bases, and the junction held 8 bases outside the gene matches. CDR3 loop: CASSSDRGGFYGYTF. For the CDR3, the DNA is TGTGCCAGCAGTTCCGACAGGGGAGGATTCTATGGCTACACCTTC.

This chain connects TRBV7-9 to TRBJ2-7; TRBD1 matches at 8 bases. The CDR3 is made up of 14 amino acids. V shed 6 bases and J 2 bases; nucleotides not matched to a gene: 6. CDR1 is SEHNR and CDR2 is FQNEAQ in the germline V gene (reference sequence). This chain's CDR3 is CASRGQGEPYEQYF. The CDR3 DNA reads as TGTGCCAGCAGAGGACAGGGTGAACCCTACGAGCAGTACTTC.

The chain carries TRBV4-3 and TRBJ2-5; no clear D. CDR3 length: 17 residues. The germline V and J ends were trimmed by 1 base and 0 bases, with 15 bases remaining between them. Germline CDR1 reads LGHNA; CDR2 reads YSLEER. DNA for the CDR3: TGCGCCAGCAGCCAAGTCTACAGTCAATTGTACCAAGAGACCCAGTACTTC. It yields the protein CASSQVYSQLYQETQYF.

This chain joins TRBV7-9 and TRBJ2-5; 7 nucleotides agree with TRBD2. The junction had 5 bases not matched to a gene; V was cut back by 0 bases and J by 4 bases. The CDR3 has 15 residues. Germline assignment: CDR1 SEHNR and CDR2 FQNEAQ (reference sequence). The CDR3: CASSLAGRGGETQYF. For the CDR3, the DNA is TGTGCCAGCAGCTTAGCGGGGCGCGGGGGAGAGACCCAGTACTTC.

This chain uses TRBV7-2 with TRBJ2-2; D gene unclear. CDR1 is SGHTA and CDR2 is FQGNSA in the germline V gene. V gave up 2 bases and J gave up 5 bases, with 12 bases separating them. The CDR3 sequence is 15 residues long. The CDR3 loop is CASSLSALKTGELFF. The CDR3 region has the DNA TGTGCCAGCAGCTTAAGTGCCCTAAAAACCGGGGAGCTGTTTTTT.

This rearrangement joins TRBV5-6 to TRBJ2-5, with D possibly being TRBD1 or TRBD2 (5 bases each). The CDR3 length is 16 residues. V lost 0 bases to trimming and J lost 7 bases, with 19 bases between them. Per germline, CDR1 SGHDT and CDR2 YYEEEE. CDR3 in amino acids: CASSLVSQATGGTQYF. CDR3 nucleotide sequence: TGTGCCAGCAGCTTGGTGTCCCAAGCGACTGGGGGGACCCAGTACTTC. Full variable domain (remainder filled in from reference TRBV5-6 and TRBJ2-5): DAGVTQSPTHLIKTRGQQVTLRCSPKSGHDTVSWYQQALGQGPQFIFQYYEEEERQRGNFPDRFSGHQFPNYSSELNVNALLLGDSALYLCASSLVSQATGGTQYFGPGTRLLVL.

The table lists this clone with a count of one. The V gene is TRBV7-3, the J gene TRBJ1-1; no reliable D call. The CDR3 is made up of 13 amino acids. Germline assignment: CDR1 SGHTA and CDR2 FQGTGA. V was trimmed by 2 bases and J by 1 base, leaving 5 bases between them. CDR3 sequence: CASSLEANTEAFF. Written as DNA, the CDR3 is TGTGCCAGCAGCTTAGAGGCGAACACTGAAGCTTTCTTT.

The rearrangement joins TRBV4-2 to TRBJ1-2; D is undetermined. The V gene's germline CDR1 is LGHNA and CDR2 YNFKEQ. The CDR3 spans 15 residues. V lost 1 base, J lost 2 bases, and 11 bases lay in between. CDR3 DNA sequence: TGTGCCAGCAGCCAAGCTTTAGGGCCGAACTATGGCTACACCTTC. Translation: CASSQALGPNYGYTF.

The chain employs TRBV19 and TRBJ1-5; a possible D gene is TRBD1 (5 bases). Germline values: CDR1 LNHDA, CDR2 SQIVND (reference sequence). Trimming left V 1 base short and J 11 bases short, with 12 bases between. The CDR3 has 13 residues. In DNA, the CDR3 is TGTGCCAGTAGTATAGGTCGGGACGCAGCCCAGCATTTT. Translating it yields CASSIGRDAAQHF.

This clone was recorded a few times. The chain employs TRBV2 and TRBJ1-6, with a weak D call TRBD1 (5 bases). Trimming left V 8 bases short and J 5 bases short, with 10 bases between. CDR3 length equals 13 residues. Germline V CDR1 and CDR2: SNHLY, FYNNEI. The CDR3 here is CASRLTDNSPLHF. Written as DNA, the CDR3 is TGTGCCAGCCGTTTGACAGATAATTCACCCCTCCACTTT. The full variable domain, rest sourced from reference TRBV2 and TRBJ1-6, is EPEVTQTPSHQVTQMGQEVILRCVPISNHLYFYWYRQILGQKVEFLVSFYNNEISEKSEIFDDQFSVERPDGSNFTLKIRSTKLEDSAMYFCASRLTDNSPLHFGNGTRLTVT.

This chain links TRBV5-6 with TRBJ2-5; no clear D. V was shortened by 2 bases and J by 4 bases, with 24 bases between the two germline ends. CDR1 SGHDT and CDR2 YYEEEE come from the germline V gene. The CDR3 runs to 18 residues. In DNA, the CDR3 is TGTGCCAGCAGCTTCGTGCTGCCACGACGGGCGGTGGGAGAGACCCAGTACTTC. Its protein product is CASSFVLPRRAVGETQYF. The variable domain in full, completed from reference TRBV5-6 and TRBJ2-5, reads DAGVTQSPTHLIKTRGQQVTLRCSPKSGHDTVSWYQQALGQGPQFIFQYYEEEERQRGNFPDRFSGHQFPNYSSELNVNALLLGDSALYLCASSFVLPRRAVGETQYFGPGTRLLVL.

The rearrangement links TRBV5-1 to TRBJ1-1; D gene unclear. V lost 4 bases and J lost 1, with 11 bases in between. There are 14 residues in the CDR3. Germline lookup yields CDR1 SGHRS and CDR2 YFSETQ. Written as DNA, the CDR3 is TGCGCCAGCAGCGGAGGGCCCGGGAACACTGAAGCTTTCTTT. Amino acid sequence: CASSGGPGNTEAFF.

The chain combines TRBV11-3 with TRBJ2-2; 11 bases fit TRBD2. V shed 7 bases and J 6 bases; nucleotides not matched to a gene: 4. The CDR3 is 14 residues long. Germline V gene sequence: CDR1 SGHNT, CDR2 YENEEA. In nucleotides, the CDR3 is TGTGCCAGCACCGGGACTAGCGGTTCCGGGGAGCTGTTTTTT. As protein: CASTGTSGSGELFF.